The 3 T cell receptor beta chains listed next were all sequenced from one sample in a study of cytomegalovirus exposure and HLA in healthy donors. Researchers ran the PCR with 60 Vbeta and 13 Jbeta primers. TCRdb's table, derived via immunoSEQ multiplex PCR, lists solely in-frame clones and lacks some. The sample holds roughly 170,000 clones, around 81% seen once. Material: PBMCs. The receptors originated from a woman under 40 in good health and CMV-seronegative.

This chain connects TRBV5-1 to TRBJ2-3, with D possibly matching TRBD1 (6 bases). This CDR3 region has 15 residues. Germline V gene sequence: CDR1 SGHRS, CDR2 YFSETQ. Trimming cost V 2 bases and J 1 base, with 11 bases left between them. The CDR3 loop is CASSFSPGGTDTQYF. The DNA of the CDR3 is TGCGCCAGCAGCTTCTCCCCAGGGGGCACAGATACGCAGTATTTT. Complete variable domain (other parts from reference TRBV5-1 and TRBJ2-3): KAGVTQTPRYLIKTRGQQVTLSCSPISGHRSVSWYQQTPGQGLQFLFEYFSETQRNKGNFPGRFSGRQFSNSRSEMNVSTLELGDSALYLCASSFSPGGTDTQYFGPGTRLTVL.

V gene TRBV2 combines with J gene TRBJ2-7; maybe TRBD2 (5 bases). From germline, CDR1 is SNHLY and CDR2 FYNNEI. Trimming shortened V by 6 bases and J by 1 base, and 13 bases separated the two germline ends. CDR3 length: 14 residues. The CDR3 region is CASRRAWVSYEQYF. The CDR3 DNA is TGTGCCAGCAGGCGGGCTTGGGTATCCTACGAGCAGTACTTC. Together with reference TRBV2 and TRBJ2-7, the CDR3 gives the full variable domain: EPEVTQTPSHQVTQMGQEVILRCVPISNHLYFYWYRQILGQKVEFLVSFYNNEISEKSEIFDDQFSVERPDGSNFTLKIRSTKLEDSAMYFCASRRAWVSYEQYFGPGTRLTVT.

V gene TRBV4-1 combines with J gene TRBJ1-1; 8 bases match TRBD1. Germline V CDR1 and CDR2: MGHRA, YSYEKL. J lost 1 base, V lost 2 bases, and 3 bases had no gene match. The CDR3 runs 15 residues. In DNA, the CDR3 is TGCGCCAGCAGCCAAACCGGGACAGGGAACACTGAAGCTTTCTTT. Amino acid sequence: CASSQTGTGNTEAFF.